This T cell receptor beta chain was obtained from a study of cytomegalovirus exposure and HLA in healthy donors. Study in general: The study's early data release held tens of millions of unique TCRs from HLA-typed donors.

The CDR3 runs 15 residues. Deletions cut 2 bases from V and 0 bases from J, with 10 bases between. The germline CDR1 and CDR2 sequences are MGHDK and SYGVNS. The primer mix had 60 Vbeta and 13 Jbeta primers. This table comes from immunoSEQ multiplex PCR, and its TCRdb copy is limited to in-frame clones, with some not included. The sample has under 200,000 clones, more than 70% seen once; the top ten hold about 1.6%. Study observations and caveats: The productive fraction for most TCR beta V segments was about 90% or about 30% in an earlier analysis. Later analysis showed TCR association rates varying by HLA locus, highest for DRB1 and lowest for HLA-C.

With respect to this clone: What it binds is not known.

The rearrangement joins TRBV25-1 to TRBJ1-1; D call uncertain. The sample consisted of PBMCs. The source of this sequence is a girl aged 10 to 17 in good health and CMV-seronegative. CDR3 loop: CASSEGSGMNTEAFF. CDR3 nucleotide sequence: TGTGCCAGCAGTGAAGGTAGCGGCATGAACACTGAAGCTTTCTTT.